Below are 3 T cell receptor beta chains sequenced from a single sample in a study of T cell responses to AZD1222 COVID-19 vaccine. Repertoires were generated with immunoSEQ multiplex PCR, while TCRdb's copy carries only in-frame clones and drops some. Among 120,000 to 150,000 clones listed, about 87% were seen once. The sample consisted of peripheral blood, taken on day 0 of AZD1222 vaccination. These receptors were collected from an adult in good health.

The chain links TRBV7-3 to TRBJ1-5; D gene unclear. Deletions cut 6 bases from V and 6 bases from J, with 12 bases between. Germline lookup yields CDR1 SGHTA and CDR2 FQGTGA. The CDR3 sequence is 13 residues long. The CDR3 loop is CASSLSLGQPQHF. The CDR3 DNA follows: TGTGCCAGCAGTTTGTCTTTGGGTCAGCCCCAGCATTTT.

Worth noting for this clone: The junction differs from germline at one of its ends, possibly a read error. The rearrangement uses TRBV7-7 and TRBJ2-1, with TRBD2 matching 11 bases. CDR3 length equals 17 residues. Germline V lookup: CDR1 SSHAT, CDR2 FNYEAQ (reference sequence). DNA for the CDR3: TGTGCTAGCAGCTTAGCGACTAGCGGGACTGCCTACAATGAGCAGTTCTTC. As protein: CASSLATSGTAYNEQFF.

In DNA, the CDR3 is TGTGCCAGCAGCTCGGGGGGGGCCCATAATTCACCCCTCCACTTT. The encoded protein is CASSSGGAHNSPLHF. V is TRBV5-4 and J is TRBJ1-6; maybe TRBD1 (6 bases). The length of the CDR3 is 15 residues. The ends were cut back, 3 bases at V and 5 bases at J, with 12 bases in the middle. Germline V gene sequence: CDR1 SGHNT, CDR2 YYREEE (reference sequence). The whole variable domain, remainder taken from reference TRBV5-4 and TRBJ1-6, is ETGVTQSPTHLIKTRGQQVTLRCSSQSGHNTVSWYQQALGQGPQFIFQYYREEENGRGNFPPRFSGLQFPNYSSELNVNALELDDSALYLCASSSGGAHNSPLHFGNGTRLTVT.